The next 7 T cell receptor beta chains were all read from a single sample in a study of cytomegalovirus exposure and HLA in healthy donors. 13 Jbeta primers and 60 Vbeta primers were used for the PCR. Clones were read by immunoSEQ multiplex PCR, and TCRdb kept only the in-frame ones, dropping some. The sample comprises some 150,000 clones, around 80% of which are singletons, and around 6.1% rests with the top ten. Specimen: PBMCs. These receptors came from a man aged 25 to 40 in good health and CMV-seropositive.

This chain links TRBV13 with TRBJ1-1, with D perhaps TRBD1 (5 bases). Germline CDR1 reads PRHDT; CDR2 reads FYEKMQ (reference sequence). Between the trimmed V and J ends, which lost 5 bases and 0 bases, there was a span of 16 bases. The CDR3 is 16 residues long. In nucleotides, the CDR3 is TGTGCCAGCAGCGGGAGGCCGCGAGGGGTGAACACTGAAGCTTTCTTT. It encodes CASSGRPRGVNTEAFF.

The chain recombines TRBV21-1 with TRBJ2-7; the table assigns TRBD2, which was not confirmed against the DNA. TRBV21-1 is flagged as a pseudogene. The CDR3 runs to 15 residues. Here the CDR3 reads CASSKERLADYEQYF. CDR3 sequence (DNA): TGTGCCAGCAGCAAAGAGAGACTAGCAGACTACGAGCAGTACTTC.

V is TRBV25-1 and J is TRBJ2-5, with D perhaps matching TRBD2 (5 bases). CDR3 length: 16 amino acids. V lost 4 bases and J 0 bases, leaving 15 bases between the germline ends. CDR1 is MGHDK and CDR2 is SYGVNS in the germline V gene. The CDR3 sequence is CASSVLSPGYQETQYF. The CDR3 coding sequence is TGTGCCAGCAGTGTTTTATCCCCGGGGTACCAAGAGACCCAGTACTTC.

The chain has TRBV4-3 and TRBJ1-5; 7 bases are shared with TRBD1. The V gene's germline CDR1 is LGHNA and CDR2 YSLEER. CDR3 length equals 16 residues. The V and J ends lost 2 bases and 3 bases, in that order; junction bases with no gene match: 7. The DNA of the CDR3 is TGCGCCAGCAGCCAAAAATCGGGACAGAACAATCAGCCCCAGCATTTT. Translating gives CASSQKSGQNNQPQHF.

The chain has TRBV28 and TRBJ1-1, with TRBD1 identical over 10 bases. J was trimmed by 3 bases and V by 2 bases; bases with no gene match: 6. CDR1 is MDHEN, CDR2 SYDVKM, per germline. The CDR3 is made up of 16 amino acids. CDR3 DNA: TGTGCCAGCAGTTTAACCCCCGGGACAGGGGACACTGAAGCTTTCTTT. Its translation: CASSLTPGTGDTEAFF.

The CDR3 sequence is CASSEGRGAYNEQFF. The CDR3 DNA sequence: TGCGCCAGCAGTGAGGGGCGGGGTGCCTACAATGAGCAGTTCTTC. This chain uses TRBV5-1 with TRBJ2-1; D possibly corresponds to TRBD2 (6 bases). CDR3 size: 15 residues. V lost 5 bases to trimming and J lost 2 bases, with 14 bases between them. CDR1 and CDR2 from the germline V gene are SGHRS and YFSETQ.

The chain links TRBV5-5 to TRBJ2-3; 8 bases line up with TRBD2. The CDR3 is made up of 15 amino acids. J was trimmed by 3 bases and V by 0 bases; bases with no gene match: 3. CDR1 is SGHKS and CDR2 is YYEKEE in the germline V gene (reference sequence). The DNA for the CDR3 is TGTGCCAGCAGCTTGGGAGGGACTAGTACAGATACGCAGTATTTT. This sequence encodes CASSLGGTSTDTQYF.